The T cell receptor (beta chain) under discussion was sequenced for a study of patients and donors after allogeneic stem cell transplantation. MiXCR, applied by TCRdb to the RT-PCR reads, yields one record per CDR3 protein. Altogether 920,000 or so distinct CDR3 sequences are present, more than 15% being singletons, with the ten largest covering approximately 5.9%. The sequenced sample was blood, either unsorted or a sorted T cell fraction (not recorded which). The TCR sequence derives from a human donor who was either an allogeneic HSCT recipient or a stem cell or donor lymphocyte infusion donor (not recorded which). It is not recorded whose cells these are; they may come from a transplant donor.

The CDR3 sequence is CASEIAGGSDNEQFF. Here the CDR3 DNA reads TGTGCCAGCGAGATAGCGGGAGGGTCTGACAATGAGCAGTTCTTC. The chain is built from TRBV27 and TRBJ2-1; 11 nucleotides match TRBD2. This CDR3 spans 15 amino acids. Trimming cost V 8 bases and J 5 bases; bases outside gene matches: 8. Germline V gene lookup returns CDR1 MNHEY and CDR2 SMNVEV (reference sequence).